These T cell receptor beta chains were read from a single sample in a study of graft-versus-host responses after intestinal transplantation. The assay was immunoSEQ multiplex PCR, and TCRdb's table has in-frame clones only and misses some. The sample contains around 93,000 clones, approximately 90% of which appear only once. No antigens are known for them. The sample in question was unstimulated CD8+ T cells sorted from spleen or lymph node cells, obtained before intestinal transplant. These receptors were obtained from a human donor who received an intestinal transplant. The CDR3 runs from the conserved cysteine through the conserved F or W. D genes are given only for firm matches. Clone size is not always given. Where it is, it says once, few, many or a class for expanded clones.

TRBV6-5	TRBJ2-7	NA	TRBD2	TGTGCCAGCAGTTACTTTGGAGCGGGAGAGGACTACGAGCAGTACTTC	CASSYFGAGEDYEQYF
TRBV9	TRBJ2-2	NA	NA	TGTGCCAGCAGCGTAGACGATTACACCGGGGAGCTGTTTTTT	CASSVDDYTGELFF
TRBV10-1	TRBJ2-7	NA	NA	TGCGCCAGCAGTGAGGCTAGGACAGAGGACGAGCAGTACTTC	CASSEARTEDEQYF
TRBV4-1	TRBJ1-2	few	NA	TGCGCCAGTACTCAGGGAAATGGCTACACCTTC	CASTQGNGYTF
TRBV10-2	TRBJ2-7	NA	TRBD2	TGCGCCAGCGTTAGCGGGGGCCCCGCGTACGAGCAGTACTTC	CASVSGGPAYEQYF
TRBV5-1	TRBJ1-5	once	NA	TGCGCCAGCAGCTTGGTTGGGGGCGGAGGGCCCCAGCATTTT	CASSLVGGGGPQHF
TRBV5-6	TRBJ2-7	NA	TRBD2	TGTGCCAGCAGCTTGGGACTAGCGGTGTACGAGCAGTACTTC	CASSLGLAVYEQYF
TRBV7-9	TRBJ2-1	NA	TRBD1	TGTGCCAGCAGCCGCTTCCGGGACAGGGGATACAATGAGCAGTTCTTC	CASSRFRDRGYNEQFF
TRBV18	TRBJ2-2	NA	TRBD1	TGTGCCAGCTCACCTACCGGGACAGGGTGGTACACCGGGGAGCTGTTTTTT	CASSPTGTGWYTGELFF
TRBV19	TRBJ2-7	NA	TRBD1	TGTGCCAGTAGTACCAAGGGACAGGGGGTCCCCTACGAGCAGTACTTC	CASSTKGQGVPYEQYF
TRBV4-1	TRBJ2-1	NA	NA	TGCGCCAGCAGCCGAACCAATGAGCAGTTCTTC	CASSRTNEQFF
TRBV7-6	TRBJ1-1	once	TRBD1	TGTGCCAGCAGCCCCATATTGGGGACAGCGAACACTGAAGCTTTCTTT	CASSPILGTANTEAFF
TRBV6-5	TRBJ2-7	NA	TRBD2	TGTGCCAGCAGTCAAGGACTAGCGCGGGCCGAGCAGTACTTC	CASSQGLARAEQYF
TRBV5-4	TRBJ1-3	NA	NA	TGTGCCAGCAGCCTGGACGGATACTCTGGAAACACCATATATTTT	CASSLDGYSGNTIYF
TRBV19	TRBJ2-1	NA	TRBD2	TGTGCCAGTAGTATACAAGCGGGGGGCTTTTACAATGAGCAGTTCTTC	CASSIQAGGFYNEQFF
TRBV6-1	TRBJ2-1	NA	NA	TGTGCCAGCGGTCGGACGGAATACAATGAGCAGTTCTTC	CASGRTEYNEQFF
TRBV6-5	TRBJ2-3	NA	TRBD1	TGTGCCAGCTGGGACAGTGGAGGAGATACGCAGTATTTT	CASWDSGGDTQYF
TRBV19	TRBJ2-3	NA	NA	TGTGCCAGTAGTAATTTGGGTTCCTCTTGGGATACGCAGTATTTT	CASSNLGSSWDTQYF
TRBV19	TRBJ1-2	NA	NA	TGTGCCAGCGAGGGCCGGGTAACCCCCGGCTACACCTTC	CASEGRVTPGYTF
TRBV29-1	TRBJ1-2	NA	NA	TGCAGCGTTGAAGTCTCAGGCAAGGCCTCCTATGGCTACACCTTC	CSVEVSGKASYGYTF
TRBV14	TRBJ2-3	NA	NA	TGTGCCAGCAGCCTCACACCCGACAGGTTTATCACAGATACGCAGTATTTT	CASSLTPDRFITDTQYF
TRBV7-2	TRBJ1-6	NA	NA	TGTGCCAGCAGCTTTGCAAACAAACCCCTCCACTTT	CASSFANKPLHF
TRBV15	TRBJ1-1	NA	NA	TGTGCCACCAGCATTAATCCGAACACTGAAGCTTTCTTT	CATSINPNTEAFF
TRBV4-1	TRBJ2-2	NA	NA	TGCGCCAGCAGCCAAGAAGGGGTCCGGAACACCGGGGAGCTGTTTTTT	CASSQEGVRNTGELFF
TRBV15	TRBJ2-7	NA	TRBD2	TGTGCCACCAGCGTAGCGGGAGCGGACGAGCAGTACTTC	CATSVAGADEQYF
TRBV6-1	TRBJ2-7	NA	NA	TGTGCCAGCAGTTCAGGGAGCGGCACTTACGAGCAGTACTTC	CASSSGSGTYEQYF
TRBV14	TRBJ2-3	once	NA	TGTGCCAGCAGCCAGGGGGCGGTGAACAGACTACGCACAGATACGCAGTATTTT	CASSQGAVNRLRTDTQYF
TRBV19	TRBJ2-1	NA	NA	TGTGCCAGTAGTATAGTGGAAGGGGGCAATGAGCAGTTCTTC	CASSIVEGGNEQFF
TRBV11-1	TRBJ2-4	NA	TRBD1	TGTGCCAGCAGCCCTACCTCCGGGACAGGGATCGCAAACATTCAGTACTTC	CASSPTSGTGIANIQYF
TRBV4-1	TRBJ2-3	NA	TRBD2	TGCGCCAGCAGCCAAGTTAGCGGGGGGGCAGATACGCAGTATTTT	CASSQVSGGADTQYF
TRBV27	TRBJ2-5	NA	TRBD1	TGTGCCAGCAGTCCGACAGGGGTCGGAGAGACCCAGTACTTC	CASSPTGVGETQYF
TRBV29-1	TRBJ1-2	once	NA	TGCAGCGTCCCGAGGGGCGCGGGCTACACCTTC	CSVPRGAGYTF
TRBV6-5	TRBJ1-4	NA	NA	TGTGCCAGCAGTTATGCGACAAGGCAGCTCGTAGTGTTTTTT	CASSYATRQLVVFF
TRBV7-2	TRBJ2-5	NA	TRBD2	TGTGCCAGCAGCTCTTACGGGACTAGCGGAGAGACCCAGTACTTC	CASSSYGTSGETQYF
TRBV13	TRBJ2-3	NA	TRBD2	TGTGCCAGCAGCTCCCCAACTAGCGGGGCAGATACGCAGTATTTT	CASSSPTSGADTQYF